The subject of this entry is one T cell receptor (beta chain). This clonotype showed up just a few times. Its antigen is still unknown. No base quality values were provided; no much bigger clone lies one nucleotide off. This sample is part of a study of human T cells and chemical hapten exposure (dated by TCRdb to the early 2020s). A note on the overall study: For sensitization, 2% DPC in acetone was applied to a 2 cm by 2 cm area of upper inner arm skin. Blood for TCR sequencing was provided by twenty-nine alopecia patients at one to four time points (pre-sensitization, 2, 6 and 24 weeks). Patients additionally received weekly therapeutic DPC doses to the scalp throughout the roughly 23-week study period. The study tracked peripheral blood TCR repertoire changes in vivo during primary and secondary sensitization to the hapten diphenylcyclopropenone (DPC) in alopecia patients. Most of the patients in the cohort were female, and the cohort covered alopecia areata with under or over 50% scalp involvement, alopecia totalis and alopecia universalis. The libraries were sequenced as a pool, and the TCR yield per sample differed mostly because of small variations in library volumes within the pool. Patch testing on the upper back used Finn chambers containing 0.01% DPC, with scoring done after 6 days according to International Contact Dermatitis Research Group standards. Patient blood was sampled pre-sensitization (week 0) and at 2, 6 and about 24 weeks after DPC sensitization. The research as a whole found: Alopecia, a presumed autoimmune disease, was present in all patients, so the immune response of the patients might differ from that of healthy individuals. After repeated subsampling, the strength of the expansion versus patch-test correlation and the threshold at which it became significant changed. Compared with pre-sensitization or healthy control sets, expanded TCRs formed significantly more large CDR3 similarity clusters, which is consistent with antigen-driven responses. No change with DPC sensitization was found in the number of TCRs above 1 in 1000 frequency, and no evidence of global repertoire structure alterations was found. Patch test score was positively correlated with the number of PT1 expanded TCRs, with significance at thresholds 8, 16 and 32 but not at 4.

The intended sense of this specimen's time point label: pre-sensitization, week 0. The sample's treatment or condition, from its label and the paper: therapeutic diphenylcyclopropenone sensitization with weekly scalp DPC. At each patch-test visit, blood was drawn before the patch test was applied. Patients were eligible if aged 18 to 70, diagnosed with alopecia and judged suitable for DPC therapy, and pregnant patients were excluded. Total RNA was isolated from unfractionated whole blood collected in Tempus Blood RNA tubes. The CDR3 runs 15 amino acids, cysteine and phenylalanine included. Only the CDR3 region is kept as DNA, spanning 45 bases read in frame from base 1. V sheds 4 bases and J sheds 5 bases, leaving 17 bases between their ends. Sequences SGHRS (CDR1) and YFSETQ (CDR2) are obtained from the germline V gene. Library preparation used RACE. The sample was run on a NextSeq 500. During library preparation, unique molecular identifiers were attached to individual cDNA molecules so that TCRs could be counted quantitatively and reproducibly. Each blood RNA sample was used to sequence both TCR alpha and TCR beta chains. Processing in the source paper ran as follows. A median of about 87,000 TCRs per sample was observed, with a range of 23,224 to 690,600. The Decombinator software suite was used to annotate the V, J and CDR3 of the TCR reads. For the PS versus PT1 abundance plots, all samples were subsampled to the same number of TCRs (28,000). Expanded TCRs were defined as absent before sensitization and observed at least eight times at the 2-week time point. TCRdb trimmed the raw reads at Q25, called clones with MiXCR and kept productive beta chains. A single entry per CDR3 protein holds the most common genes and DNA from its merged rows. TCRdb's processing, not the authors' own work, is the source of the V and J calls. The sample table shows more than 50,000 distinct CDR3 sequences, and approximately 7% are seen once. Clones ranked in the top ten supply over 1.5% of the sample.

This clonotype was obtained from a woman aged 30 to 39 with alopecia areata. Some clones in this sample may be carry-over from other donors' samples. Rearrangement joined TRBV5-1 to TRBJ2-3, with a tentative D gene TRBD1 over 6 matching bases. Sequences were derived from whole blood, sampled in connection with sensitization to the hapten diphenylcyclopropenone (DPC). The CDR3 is CASSNRVNGEDTQYF. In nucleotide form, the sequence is TGCGCCAGCAGCAACAGGGTGAATGGGGAAGATACGCAGTATTTT.